The entry that follows covers one T cell receptor (beta chain) sequence. Its cognate antigen has yet to be identified. The sample holds no much larger clone one base away, and base qualities are not on file. The data are from a study of beta chain features in type 1 diabetes (dated by TCRdb to 2016 to 2019). Turning to the overall study: Mean age, gender distribution, total cell number and subset yield were not different between patients and healthy donors. Regulatory and stem cell-like memory subsets were isolated from only 8 patients and about eight healthy donors, whereas naive and central memory subsets came from all 30 or so donors. A total of 100 million to 110 million sorted cells were examined across all samples, and a strong correlation was observed between cell number per subset and RNA yield. The study compared the TCRB repertoires of sorted circulating CD4+ T cell subsets in recently diagnosed type 1 diabetes patients with those in matched healthy donors. On the study overall, not on this receptor specifically: In all four CD4+ subsets, TCRB CDR3 length was moderately but significantly shorter in type 1 diabetes patients. Naive, central memory and regulatory TCRB repertoires appeared to be more similar among patients than among healthy donors. HLA sub-analyses involved small numbers of individuals, so any influence of HLA type on TCRB rearrangement remained unresolved. Shorter templates might be favored by PCR, yet because patient and control samples were amplified and corrected together, any such skew would affect both groups equally. At VDJ recombination sites, type 1 diabetes patients had fewer insertions and more deleted nucleotides, which implies abnormalities in thymic rearrangement. Because cDNA was sequenced instead of genomic DNA, activated cells with high expression could be over-represented, although the groups did not differ in activation or CD3 levels.

V loses 8 bases of germline sequence and J loses 3 bases, and the interval between the two ends is 11 bases. CDR1 and CDR2, looked up from the germline V gene (reference sequence), are GTSNPN and SVGIG. From its cysteine to its phenylalanine, the CDR3 spans 11 amino acids. Left in the record is the CDR3 DNA by itself, 33 bases read in frame from the first base. From each donor, a single peripheral blood sample of about 116 mL on average was drawn into heparinised tubes. Using a panel that included CD45RO, CCR7, CD25, CD127, CD95 and CD27, naive, central memory, regulatory and stem cell-like memory CD4+ T cells were sorted on a BD FACSAria II. All sorted populations exceeded 95% purity. Right away, PBMCs were isolated by Lymphoprep density gradient centrifugation and were stained directly, with no culture step. So that batch effects would be minimized, each experiment stained and sorted samples in pairs, pairing one healthy donor with one patient.

The entire amount of isolated RNA was reverse transcribed using the High Capacity cDNA Reverse Transcription Kit, so the sequenced TCRB transcripts were expressed ones. Naive, central memory and regulatory T cell samples underwent deep immunoSEQ sequencing, averaging around 3.6 million total reads per sample. Sorted cells were lysed in RLT buffer and RNA was extracted with DNase-treated RNeasy Micro or Mini kits, depending on cell number. To prevent cross-contamination, each cell subset was processed individually, whereas patient and healthy donor samples were processed jointly. The immunoSEQ multiplex PCR was used to amplify TCRB sequences from cDNA, yielding 87-bp fragments that span the CDR3 region. Sequencing of the amplicons was done on the Illumina HiSeq platform. Concerning the study's data processing: Synthetic template baselines were used to correct PCR bias computationally, reads within Hamming distance 2 were collapsed, and singletons that could not be merged were discarded. Reads were aligned against IMGT so that V, D and J genes, CDR3 length and insertions or deletions at six rearrangement sites could be assigned. Clonotype counts were normalized to sorted cell number within each subset before computing true diversity and Gini coefficients with the tcR R package. Repertoire sharing was quantified using the overlap coefficient calculated on TCRB nucleotide sequences. Out-of-frame TCRB sequences from naive cells were analyzed to stand in for the pre-selection repertoire. TCRdb limited this immuneACCESS table to in-frame rearrangements with V and J called. A share of clones is missing; checked studies link under half to unresolved V genes, and the rest is unexplained. V and J calls and clone size come straight from that table; D and trimming were deduced from the DNA. The sample table shows about 230,000 clones, and over 9.5% are seen once. Under 0.035% of the sample goes to the ten largest clones.

The V gene is TRBV30 and the J gene is TRBJ2-7; the D gene is perhaps TRBD1 or TRBD2, as each covers 5 bases. The sample consisted of naive CD4+ T cells from blood. According to the study, the label for this sample's cell subset or site signals: true naive CD4+ T cells. The origin of this receptor is a woman between 18 and 30 years old in good health. The CDR3 reads as follows: CAGGGGYEQYF. The DNA sequence is as follows: TGTGCCGGGGGTGGCGGCTACGAGCAGTACTTC.